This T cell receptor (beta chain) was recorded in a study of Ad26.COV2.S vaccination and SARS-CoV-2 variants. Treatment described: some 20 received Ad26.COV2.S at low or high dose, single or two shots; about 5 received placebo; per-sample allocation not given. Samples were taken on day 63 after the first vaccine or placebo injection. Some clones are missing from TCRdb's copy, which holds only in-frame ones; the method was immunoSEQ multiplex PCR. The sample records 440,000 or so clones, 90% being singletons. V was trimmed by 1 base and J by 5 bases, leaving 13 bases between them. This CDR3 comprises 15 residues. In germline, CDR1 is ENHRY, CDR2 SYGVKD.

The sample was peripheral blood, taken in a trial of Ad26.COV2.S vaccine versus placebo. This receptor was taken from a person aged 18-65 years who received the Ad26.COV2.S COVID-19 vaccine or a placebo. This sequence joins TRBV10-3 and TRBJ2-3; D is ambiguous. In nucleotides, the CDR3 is TGTGCCATCAGTGAGTTTTCGGACCCTGGAGATACGCAGTATTTT. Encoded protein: CAISEFSDPGDTQYF.